This TCR beta chain stems from a study of T cells after yellow fever vaccination. The CDR3 runs to 12 residues. The germline gives CDR1 MNHNY, CDR2 SVGAGI (reference sequence). With 5 bases removed from V and 5 bases from J, the gap between germline ends came to 9 bases. In its sample, this clonotype was seen many times. Each CDR3 protein gets one entry after TCRdb re-called the 5' RACE reads with MiXCR. The table has roughly 160,000 distinct CDR3 sequences, 6% to 7.5% seen once. V gene TRBV6-6 combines with J gene TRBJ2-5; D gene unclear. This specimen consisted of CD4+ T cells sorted from PBMCs, obtained 5 to 6 days after the first yellow fever vaccination. The clonotype was recovered from a man in his late teens or twenties who received the YFV17D yellow fever vaccine. The CDR3 here is CASSTPGETQYF. The CDR3 region has the DNA TGTGCCAGCAGTACCCCAGGCGAGACCCAGTACTTC.